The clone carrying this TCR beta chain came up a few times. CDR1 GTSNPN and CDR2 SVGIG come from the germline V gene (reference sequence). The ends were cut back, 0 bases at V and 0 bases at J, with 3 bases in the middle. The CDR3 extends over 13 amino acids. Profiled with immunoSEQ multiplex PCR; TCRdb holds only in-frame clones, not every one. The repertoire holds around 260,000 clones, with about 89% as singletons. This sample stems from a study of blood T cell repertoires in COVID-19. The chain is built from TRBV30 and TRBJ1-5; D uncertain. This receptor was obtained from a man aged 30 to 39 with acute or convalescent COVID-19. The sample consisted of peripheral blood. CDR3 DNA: TGTGCCTGGAGTGTACATAGCAATCAGCCCCAGCATTTT. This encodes CAWSVHSNQPQHF. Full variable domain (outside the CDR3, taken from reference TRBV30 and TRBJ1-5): SQTIHQWPATLVQPVGSPLSLECTVEGTSNPNLYWYRQAAGRGLQLLFYSVGIGQISSEVPQNLSASRPQDRQFILSSKKLLLSDSGFYLCAWSVHSNQPQHFGDGTRLSIL.